This T cell receptor (beta chain) is drawn from a study of technical replicates of blood from a few donors. The CDR3 is 12 residues long. V gave up 6 bases and J gave up 6 bases, with 8 bases separating them. The germline CDR1 and CDR2 sequences are MNHEY and SVGAGI. Produced via immunoSEQ multiplex PCR; TCRdb's table is partial and in-frame only. The sample gives fewer than 85,000 clones, approximately 94% of which show up once; 0.39% is in the top ten. Specimen: T cells isolated from PBMCs. This receptor was identified in a human donor in good health. V gene TRBV6-5 combines with J gene TRBJ1-4, with no clear D. CDR3 nucleotide sequence: TGTGCCAGCAGGACACTAGATGAAAAACTGTTTTTT. Amino acids: CASRTLDEKLFF.